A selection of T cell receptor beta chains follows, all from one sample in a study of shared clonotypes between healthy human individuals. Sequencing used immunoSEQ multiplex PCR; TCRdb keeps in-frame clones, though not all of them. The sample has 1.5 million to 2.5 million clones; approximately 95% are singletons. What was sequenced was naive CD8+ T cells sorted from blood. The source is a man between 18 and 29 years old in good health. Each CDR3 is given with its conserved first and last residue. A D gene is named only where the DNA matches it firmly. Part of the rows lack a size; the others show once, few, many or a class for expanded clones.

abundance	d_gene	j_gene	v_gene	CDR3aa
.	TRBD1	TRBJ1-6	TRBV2	CASSEGSEGQGFNSPLHF
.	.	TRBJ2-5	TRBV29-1	CSVVRWQAEETQYF
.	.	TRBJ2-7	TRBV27	CASSLSIGTLTYEQYF
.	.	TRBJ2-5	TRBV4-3	CASSPGTTGPETQYF
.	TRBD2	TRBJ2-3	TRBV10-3	CAISDLGEGITDTQYF
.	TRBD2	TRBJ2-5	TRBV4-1	CASSLATSAEETQYF
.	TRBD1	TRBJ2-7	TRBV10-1	CASSENYGTGMYEQYF
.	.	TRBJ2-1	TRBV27	CASSGTYYNEQFF
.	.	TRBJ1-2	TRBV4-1	CASSHTLNDGYTF
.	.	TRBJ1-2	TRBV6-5	CASSSQDRGYGYTF
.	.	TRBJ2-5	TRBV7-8	CASSSVNIMRETQYF
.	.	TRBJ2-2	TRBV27	CASSLTDGNTGELFF
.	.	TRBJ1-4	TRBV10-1	CASNFEKLFF
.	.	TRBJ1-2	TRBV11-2	CASSQGVSGYTF
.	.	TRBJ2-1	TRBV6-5	CASSHGAGMGEQFF
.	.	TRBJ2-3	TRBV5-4	CASSFEGGTDTQYF
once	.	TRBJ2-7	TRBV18	CASSPMTDNPYEQYF
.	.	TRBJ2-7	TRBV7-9	CASSLDGSYEQYF
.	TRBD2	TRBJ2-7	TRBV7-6	CASSAAGGPYEQYF
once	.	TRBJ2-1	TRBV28	CASSLRGAWFEQFF
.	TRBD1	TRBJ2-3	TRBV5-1	CASSLTGGDADTQYF
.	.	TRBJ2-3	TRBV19	CASSIVEDTQYF
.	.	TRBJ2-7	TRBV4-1	CASSQERSYEQYF
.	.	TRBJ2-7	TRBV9	CASSVGASDNEQYF
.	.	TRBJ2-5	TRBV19	CASSPIGGAQYF
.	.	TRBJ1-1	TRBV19	CASISGGAGTEAFF
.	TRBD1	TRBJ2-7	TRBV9	CASSPRTGVHEQYF
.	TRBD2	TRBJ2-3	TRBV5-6	CASSLGPREGGRTDTQYF
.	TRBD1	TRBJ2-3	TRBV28	CASSLSGGAGTDTQYF
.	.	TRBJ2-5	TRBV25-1	CASSEWGTQETQYF
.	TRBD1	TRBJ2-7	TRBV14	CASSQGQGRYYEQYF
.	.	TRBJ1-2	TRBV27	CASSLRSPASEGWIYGYTF
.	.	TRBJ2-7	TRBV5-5	CASSPGAGGYEQYF
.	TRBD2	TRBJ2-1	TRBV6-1	CASSEGTSGGYEQFF
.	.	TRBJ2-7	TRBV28	CASSPLTEYEQYF
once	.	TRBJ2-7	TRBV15	CATSTGLLYEQYF
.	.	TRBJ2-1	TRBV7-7	CASSDPPISSYNEQFF
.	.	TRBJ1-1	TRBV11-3	CASSLESRTDGLPEAFF
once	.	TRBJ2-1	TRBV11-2	CASSLLQGVYNEQFF
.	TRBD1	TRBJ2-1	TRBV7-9	CASSPKGQPFSYNEQFF
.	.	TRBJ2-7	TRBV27	CASSPGGGVEQYF
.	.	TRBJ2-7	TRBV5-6	CASSPGSNYEQYF
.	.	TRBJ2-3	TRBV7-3	CASSLVDEDTQYF
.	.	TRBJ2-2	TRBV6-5	CASSYFTTNTGELFF
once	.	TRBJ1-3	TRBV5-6	CASSISEAGNTIYF
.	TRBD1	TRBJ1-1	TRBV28	CASTYPRLDREYEAFF
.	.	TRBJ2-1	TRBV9	CASNLGGASYNEQFF